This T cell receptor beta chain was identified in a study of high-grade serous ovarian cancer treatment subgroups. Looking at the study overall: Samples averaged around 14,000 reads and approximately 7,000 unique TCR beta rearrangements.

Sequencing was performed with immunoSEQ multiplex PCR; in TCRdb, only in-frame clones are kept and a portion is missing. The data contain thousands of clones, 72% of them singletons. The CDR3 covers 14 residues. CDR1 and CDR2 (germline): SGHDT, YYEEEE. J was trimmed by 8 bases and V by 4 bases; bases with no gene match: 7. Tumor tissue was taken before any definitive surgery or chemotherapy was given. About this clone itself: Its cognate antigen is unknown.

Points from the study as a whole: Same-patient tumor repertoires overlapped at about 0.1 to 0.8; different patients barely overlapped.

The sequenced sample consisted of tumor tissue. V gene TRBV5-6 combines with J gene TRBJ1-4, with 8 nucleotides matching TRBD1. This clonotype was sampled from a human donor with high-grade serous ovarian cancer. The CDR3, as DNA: TGTGCCAGCAGCCCGGGGACAGGACGAGAAAAACTGTTTTTT. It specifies CASSPGTGREKLFF.